The clone carrying this T cell receptor (beta chain) is medium-sized in the sample. The antigen remains undetermined. Study findings and constraints: Tumor Treg TCRs overlapped most with tumor naive CD4+ cells. In terms of TCR gene usage, tumor memory CD4+ T cells clustered together with blood and lymph node memory CD4+ cells, as well as with lymph node naive CD4+ cells.

Treg sorting used a CD4+CD25+CD127-/low gate. J lost 4 bases, V lost 6 bases, and 6 bases had no gene match. CDR3 length equals 13 residues. Germline-derived CDR1 and CDR2 are DFQATT and SNEGSKA (reference sequence). A single record per CDR3 protein comes from TCRdb applying MiXCR to the 5' RACE reads. The sample carries more than 8,500 distinct CDR3 sequences, roughly 27% recorded once. Material: Tregs sorted from blood. V is TRBV20-1 and J is TRBJ2-1, with TRBD1 matching 7 bases. This receptor was obtained from a female donor with breast cancer. The CDR3 region has the DNA TGCAGTGCAAGACAGGGCCCTTACAATGAGCAGTTCTTC. Its translation: CSARQGPYNEQFF.